A selection of T cell receptor beta chains follows, all from one sample in a study of graft-versus-host responses after intestinal transplantation. No antigens are known for them. TCRdb keeps only in-frame clones here, not all; method: immunoSEQ multiplex PCR. The sample has about 85,000 clones, less than 95% seen once. Sequencing was performed on unstimulated CD8+ T cells sorted from spleen or lymph node cells, taken before transplant. The receptors derive from a human donor who was the organ donor for an intestinal transplant. Both conserved end residues are part of each CDR3. A D gene is named only where the DNA matches it firmly. The size of a clone is reported for some rows only, either as once, few or many, or as a class for expanded clones.

>TRBJ2-2|.|13|.|TRBV6-5
TGTGCCAGCACCCTACTGCCCCACGGGGAGCTGTTTTTT
CASTLLPHGELFF
>TRBJ2-1|.|15|TRBD2|TRBV28
TGTGCCAGCAGGTCAGCTAGCGGGAGTGTAGATGAGCAGTTCTTC
CASRSASGSVDEQFF
>TRBJ2-7|.|14|.|TRBV7-9
TGTGCCAGCAGCTTAGCGTACCGATCCTACGAGCAGTACTTC
CASSLAYRSYEQYF
>TRBJ2-3|.|14|.|TRBV6-4
TGTGCCAGCACCGAGACAGCTTACACAGATACGCAGTATTTT
CASTETAYTDTQYF
>TRBJ2-7|.|15|.|TRBV7-5
TGTGTCAGAAGCTTATTCGAGGGTAGAGATTACGAGCAGTACTTC
CVRSLFEGRDYEQYF
>TRBJ2-7|.|18|TRBD1|TRBV28
TGTGCCAGCAGTTTAGGGTCTACGGGACAGGGTTACTCCTACGAGCAGTACTTC
CASSLGSTGQGYSYEQYF
>TRBJ1-2|few|13|TRBD1|TRBV19
TGTGCCAGTAGTTTGACAGGGTTCCATGGCTACACCTTC
CASSLTGFHGYTF
>TRBJ2-2|.|19|TRBD2|TRBV7-7
TGTGCTAGCAGCTTAGGACCGGGACTAGCGGGGAGGAACACCGGGGAGCTGTTTTTT
CASSLGPGLAGRNTGELFF
>TRBJ1-5|.|14|.|TRBV19
TGTGCCAGTAGTATCAGGGAGAGCAATCAGCCCCAGCATTTT
CASSIRESNQPQHF
>TRBJ2-3|once|15|TRBD2|TRBV19
TGTGCCAGTAGTTTACTAGCGGGAGGATCAGATACGCAGTATTTT
CASSLLAGGSDTQYF
>TRBJ1-1|.|13|TRBD1|TRBV30
TGTGCCTGGACCGGTCGACAGGGGACTGAAGCTTTCTTT
CAWTGRQGTEAFF
>TRBJ2-1|.|15|.|TRBV13
TGTGCCAGCAGCTTAGGGGGACTCTCCTACAATGAGCAGTTCTTC
CASSLGGLSYNEQFF
>TRBJ2-7|.|12|TRBD2|TRBV2
TGTGCTACAGCGGGGGGCAACTACGAGCAGTACTTC
CATAGGNYEQYF
>TRBJ2-1|.|15|TRBD1|TRBV18
TGTGCCAGCTCACTACCGGGGACAGGGGGCTATGAGCAGTTCTTC
CASSLPGTGGYEQFF
>TRBJ2-7|once|16|TRBD1|TRBV2
TGTGCCAGCAGTGAGAGGTTTGGGACAGGAGGTTCGGAGCAGTACTTC
CASSERFGTGGSEQYF
>TRBJ2-6|.|14|.|TRBV2
TGTGCCAGCAGTGATCGGTCTGGGGCCAACGTCCTGACTTTC
CASSDRSGANVLTF
>TRBJ2-5|.|16|.|TRBV7-6
TGTGCCAGCAGCTTATTCGGAGGCGGAAAGCAAGAGACCCAGTACTTC
CASSLFGGGKQETQYF
>TRBJ2-2|.|14|TRBD1|TRBV5-1
TGCGCCAGCAGCTCAGGACAGGGGTCCGGGGAGCTGTTTTTT
CASSSGQGSGELFF
>TRBJ2-1|.|17|TRBD2|TRBV7-8
TGTGCCAGCAGCTCATTCGAGCGGGGGGCCCGTCGGATTGAGCAGTTCTTC
CASSSFERGARRIEQFF
>TRBJ1-2|.|12|.|TRBV30
TGTGCCTGGAGATGGGGGAACTATGGCTACACCTTC
CAWRWGNYGYTF
>TRBJ2-3|.|15|.|TRBV5-5
TGTGCCAGCAGAGTACTAGTCTTTGACACAGATACGCAGTATTTT
CASRVLVFDTDTQYF
>TRBJ2-1|.|15|.|TRBV5-6
TGTGCCAGCAGGCCTGGGACCATCTCCTACAATGAGCAGTTCTTC
CASRPGTISYNEQFF
>TRBJ1-2|.|11|.|TRBV30
TGTGCCTGGAGTGCAGGGTCTGGCTACACCTTC
CAWSAGSGYTF
>TRBJ2-3|.|13|.|TRBV27
TGTGCCAGCGTGGCCCAGGGCACAGATACGCAGTATTTT
CASVAQGTDTQYF
>TRBJ1-1|.|13|.|TRBV5-4
TGTGCCAGCACCGAACCCCCGGGGCCTGAAGCTTTCTTT
CASTEPPGPEAFF